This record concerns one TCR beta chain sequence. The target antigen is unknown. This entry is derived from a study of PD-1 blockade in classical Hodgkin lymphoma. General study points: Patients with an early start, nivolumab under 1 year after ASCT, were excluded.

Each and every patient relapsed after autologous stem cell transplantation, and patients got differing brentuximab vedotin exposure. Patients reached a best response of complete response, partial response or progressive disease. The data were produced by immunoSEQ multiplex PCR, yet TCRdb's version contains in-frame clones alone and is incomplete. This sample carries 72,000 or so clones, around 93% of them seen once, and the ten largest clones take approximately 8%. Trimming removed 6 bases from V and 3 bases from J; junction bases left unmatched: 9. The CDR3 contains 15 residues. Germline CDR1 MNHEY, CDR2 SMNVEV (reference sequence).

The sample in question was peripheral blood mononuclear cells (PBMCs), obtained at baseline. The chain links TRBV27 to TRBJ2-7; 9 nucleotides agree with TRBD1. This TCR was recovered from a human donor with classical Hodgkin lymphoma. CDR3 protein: CASRTGGNEGYEQYF. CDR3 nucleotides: TGTGCCAGCAGGACAGGGGGGAACGAAGGCTACGAGCAGTACTTC.